This T cell receptor beta chain appears in the sequencing data of a study of blood T cell repertoires in COVID-19. Across the study: The origin of the acute and convalescent COVID-19 samples was the United States, Italy and Spain.

With 1 base clipped from V and 4 bases from J, the junction kept 13 bases outside the gene matches. The CDR3 covers 17 residues. CDR1 and CDR2 (germline): SGHKS, YYEKEE (reference sequence). Original processing notes: Reference gene primer amplification gave estimated nucleated cell counts. Profiled with immunoSEQ multiplex PCR; TCRdb holds only in-frame clones, not every one. The DNA was the basis for D and trimming; V, J and clone size are from that table. The sample includes more than 75,000 clones, around 89% of them seen just once. While infection was still active, Seattle patients were enrolled and then followed longitudinally.

This TCR derives from a man aged 50-59 years with COVID-19, enrolled during active disease. V usage is TRBV5-5 and J usage is TRBJ1-2, with 7 bases aligning to TRBD1. Sequenced sample: peripheral blood. CDR3 region: CASSLLGTQTGSYGYTF. CDR3 coding DNA: TGTGCCAGCAGCTTGCTCGGTACACAGACAGGGTCCTATGGCTACACCTTC.